What follows is one T cell receptor beta chain and its context. Its antigen is not identified. Clones were sequenced by immunoSEQ multiplex PCR, and TCRdb holds only the in-frame ones, with some missing. Among about 330,000 clones listed, 75% to 90% were seen once. The data were obtained in a study of cytomegalovirus exposure and HLA in healthy donors. General study findings and limits: Specific recognition of CMV antigens was confirmed in vitro for a few chains (all CMV-associated). Investigators reported 150 to 200 TCR beta chains as tied to cytomegalovirus. Despite most TCR sequences being rare, some public TCRs occurred in many donors.

Germline V gene data show CDR1 as GTSNPN and CDR2 as SVGIG (reference sequence). This CDR3 has 12 amino acids. The V end lost 5 bases, the J end lost 3 bases, and 9 bases lay between the germline ends. Sequencing was done on a sample of PBMCs. The sequence was obtained from a woman aged 25 to 39 in good health and CMV-seropositive. The chain carries TRBV30 and TRBJ2-3; D perhaps matches TRBD1 (5 bases). The CDR3 nucleotides read TGTGCCTGGTCTACAGGAACAGATACGCAGTATTTT. Protein product: CAWSTGTDTQYF. The full variable domain, its missing parts supplied by reference TRBV30 and TRBJ2-3, is SQTIHQWPATLVQPVGSPLSLECTVEGTSNPNLYWYRQAAGRGLQLLFYSVGIGQISSEVPQNLSASRPQDRQFILSSKKLLLSDSGFYLCAWSTGTDTQYFGPGTRLTVL.